The 7 T cell receptor beta chains below were found in one sample sequenced in a study of T-cell reconstitution after alpha-beta-depleted transplantation in children. Unique molecular identifiers were built into the TCRbeta library. TCRdb reprocessed the PCR reads with MiXCR, giving one entry per CDR3 protein. Seen here are 250,000 to 350,000 distinct CDR3 sequences, 9.9% observed once, and the top ten hold 10%. Sample: PBMCs from the stem cell graft donor, taken from the stem cell graft. These receptors came from a human donor who donated a stem cell graft to a child with SCID.

The chain joins TRBV6-5 to TRBJ2-7; 7 bases fit TRBD1. The CDR3 runs 15 residues. The trim removed 2 bases at V and 2 bases at J, leaving 6 bases unmatched. Per germline, CDR1 MNHEY and CDR2 SVGAGI. The CDR3 bases are TGTGCCAGCAGTTACAGTTGGCAGGGGGCCTACGAGCAGTACTTC. It codes for CASSYSWQGAYEQYF.

The chain uses TRBV12-3 or TRBV12-4 and TRBJ1-1; TRBD1 aligns across 8 bases. CDR3 length equals 15 residues. The V segment lost 9 bases and the J segment 3 bases; nucleotides outside the gene matches: 12. CDR3 nucleotide sequence: TGTGCCAGTCAATCCCCGCCCAGGGGGCACACTGAAGCTTTCTTT. As protein: CASQSPPRGHTEAFF.

The chain uses TRBV5-1 and TRBJ1-1, with D hard to call. CDR3 length: 13 residues. Deletions cut 6 bases from V and 1 base from J, with 10 bases between. CDR1 is SGHRS and CDR2 is YFSETQ in the germline V gene. The CDR3 DNA reads TGCGCCAGCATGTTGTCAGCGAACACTGAAGCTTTCTTT. The encoded protein is CASMLSANTEAFF.

This clonotype was detected only a few times. The chain has TRBV12-3 or TRBV12-4 and TRBJ2-1; 8 bases match TRBD2. Trimming at V came to 6 bases and at J to 8 bases, leaving 15 bases not matched to a gene. The CDR3 is 16 residues long. CDR3 sequence (DNA): TGTGCCAGCAGCACAAGACGGGGGGGCCTAATATATGAGCAGTTCTTC. Encoded protein: CASSTRRGGLIYEQFF.

Regarding this clonotype: This may come from a read error, since a much larger clone is one base off. The chain combines TRBV10-1 with TRBJ2-3; tentatively, D is TRBD2 (7 bases). Germline CDR1 WNHNN, CDR2 SYGVQD (reference sequence). Trimming left V 2 bases short and J 7 bases short, with 16 bases between. The CDR3 is 15 residues long. This CDR3 is CASSEDGGAVYTQYF. The CDR3 bases are TGCGCCAGCAGTGAGGATGGGGGGGCCGTATATACGCAGTATTTT.

This clonotype was observed a handful of times. J is TRBJ2-2 and V is TRBV18, with TRBD1 matching over 8 bases. This CDR3 region has 15 residues. Germline trimming cut 2 bases from V and 7 bases from J; bases unmatched to any gene: 6. Germline V CDR1 and CDR2: KGHSH, LQKENI. The CDR3 bases are TGTGCCAGCTCACCATCTGGACAGGGCGACGGGGAGCTGTTTTTT. This translates into CASSPSGQGDGELFF.

This clonotype appeared a few times. The J gene is TRBJ2-1, the V gene TRBV20-1; D is unclear. Germline V gene data show CDR1 as DFQATT and CDR2 as SNEGSKA (reference sequence). This CDR3 spans 15 amino acids. V was pared by 3 bases and J by 0 bases, with 12 bases between. The CDR3 here is CSASLLASSYNEQFF. The CDR3 nucleotides are TGCAGTGCTAGCCTATTAGCTAGCTCCTACAATGAGCAGTTCTTC.